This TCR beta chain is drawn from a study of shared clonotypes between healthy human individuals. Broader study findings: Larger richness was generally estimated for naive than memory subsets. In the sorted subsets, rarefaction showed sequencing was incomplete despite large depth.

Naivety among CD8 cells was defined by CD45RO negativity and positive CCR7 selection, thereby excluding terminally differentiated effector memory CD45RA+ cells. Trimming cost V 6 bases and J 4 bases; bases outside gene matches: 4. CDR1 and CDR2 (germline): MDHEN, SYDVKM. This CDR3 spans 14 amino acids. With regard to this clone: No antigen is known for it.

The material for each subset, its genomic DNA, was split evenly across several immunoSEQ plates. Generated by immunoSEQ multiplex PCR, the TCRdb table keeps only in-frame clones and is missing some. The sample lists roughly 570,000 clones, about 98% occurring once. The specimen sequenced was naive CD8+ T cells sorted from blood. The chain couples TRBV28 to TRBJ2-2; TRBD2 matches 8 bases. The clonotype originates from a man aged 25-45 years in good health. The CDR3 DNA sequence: TGTGCCAGCAGAGATAGCGGGGTCACCGGGGAGCTGTTTTTT. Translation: CASRDSGVTGELFF.